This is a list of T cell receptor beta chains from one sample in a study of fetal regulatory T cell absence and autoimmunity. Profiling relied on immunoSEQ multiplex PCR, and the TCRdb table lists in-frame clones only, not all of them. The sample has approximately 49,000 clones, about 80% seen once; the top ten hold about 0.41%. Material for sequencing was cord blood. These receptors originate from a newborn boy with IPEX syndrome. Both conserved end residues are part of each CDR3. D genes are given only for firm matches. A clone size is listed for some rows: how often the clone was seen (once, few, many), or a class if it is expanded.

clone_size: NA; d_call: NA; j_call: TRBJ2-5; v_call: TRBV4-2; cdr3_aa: CASSQDRLKETQYF; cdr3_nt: TGTGCCAGCAGCCAAGATCGGCTAAAAGAGACCCAGTACTTC
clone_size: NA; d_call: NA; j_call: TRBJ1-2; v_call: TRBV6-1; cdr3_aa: CASISTGRGLYGYTF; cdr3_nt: TGTGCCAGCATTTCCACGGGCAGGGGACTCTATGGCTACACCTTC
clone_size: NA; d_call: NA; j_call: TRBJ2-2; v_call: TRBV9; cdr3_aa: CASSVGASVNTGELFF; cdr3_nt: TGTGCCAGCAGCGTAGGGGCTAGCGTGAACACCGGGGAGCTGTTTTTT
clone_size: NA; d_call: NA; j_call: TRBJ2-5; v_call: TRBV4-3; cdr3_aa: CASSQVVQETQYF; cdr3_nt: TGCGCCAGCAGCCAAGTGGTGCAAGAGACCCAGTACTTC
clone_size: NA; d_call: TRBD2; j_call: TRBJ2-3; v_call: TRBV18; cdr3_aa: CASSLVGRGTDTQYF; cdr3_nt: TGTGCCAGCTCACTGGTCGGGAGGGGCACAGATACGCAGTATTTT
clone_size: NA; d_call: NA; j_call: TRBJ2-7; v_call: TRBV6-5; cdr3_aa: CASSYSGTSSYEQYF; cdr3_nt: TGTGCCAGCAGTTACTCGGGGACAAGCTCCTACGAGCAGTACTTC
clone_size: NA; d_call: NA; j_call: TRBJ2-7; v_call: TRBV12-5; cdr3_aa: CASGPGRSSYEQYF; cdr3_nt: TGTGCTAGTGGTCCCGGCCGGTCCTCCTACGAGCAGTACTTC
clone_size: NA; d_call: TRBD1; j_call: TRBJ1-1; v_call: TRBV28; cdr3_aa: CASRKRQGATNTEAFF; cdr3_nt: TGTGCCAGCAGAAAACGACAGGGGGCGACGAACACTGAAGCTTTCTTT
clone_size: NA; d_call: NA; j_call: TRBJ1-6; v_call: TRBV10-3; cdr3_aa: CAISESGNGGYNSPLHF; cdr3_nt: TGTGCCATCAGTGAGTCTGGAAACGGGGGCTATAATTCACCCCTCCACTTT
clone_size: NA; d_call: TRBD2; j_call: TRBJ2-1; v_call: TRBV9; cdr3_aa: CASSGWSSGGAYNEQFF; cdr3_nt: TGTGCCAGCAGCGGATGGTCTAGCGGGGGGGCCTACAATGAGCAGTTCTTC
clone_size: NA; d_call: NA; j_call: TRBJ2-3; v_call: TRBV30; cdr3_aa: CAWSSGPSTDTQYF; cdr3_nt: TGTGCCTGGAGCTCCGGTCCTAGCACAGATACGCAGTATTTT
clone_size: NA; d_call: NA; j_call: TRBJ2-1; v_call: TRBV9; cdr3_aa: CASSVGSGNEQFF; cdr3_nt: TGTGCCAGCAGCGTAGGGTCAGGCAATGAGCAGTTCTTC
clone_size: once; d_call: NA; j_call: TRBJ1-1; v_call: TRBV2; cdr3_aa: CASSELPMLNTEAFF; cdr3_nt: TGTGCCAGCAGTGAATTACCGATGCTAAACACTGAAGCTTTCTTT
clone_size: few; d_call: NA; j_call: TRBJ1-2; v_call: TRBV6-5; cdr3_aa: CASSRGSYGYTF; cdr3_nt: TGTGCCAGCTCCCGAGGGTCCTATGGCTACACCTTC